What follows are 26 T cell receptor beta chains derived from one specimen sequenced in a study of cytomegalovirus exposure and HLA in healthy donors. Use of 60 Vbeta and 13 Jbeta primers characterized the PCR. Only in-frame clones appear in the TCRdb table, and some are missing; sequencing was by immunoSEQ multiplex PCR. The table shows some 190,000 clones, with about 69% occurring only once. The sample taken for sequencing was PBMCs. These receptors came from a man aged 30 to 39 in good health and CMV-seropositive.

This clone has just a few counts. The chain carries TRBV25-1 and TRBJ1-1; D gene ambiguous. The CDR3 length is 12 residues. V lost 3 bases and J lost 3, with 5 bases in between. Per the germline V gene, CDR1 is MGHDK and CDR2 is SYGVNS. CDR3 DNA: TGTGCCAGCAGTGAGGCCTACACTGAAGCTTTCTTT. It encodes CASSEAYTEAFF.

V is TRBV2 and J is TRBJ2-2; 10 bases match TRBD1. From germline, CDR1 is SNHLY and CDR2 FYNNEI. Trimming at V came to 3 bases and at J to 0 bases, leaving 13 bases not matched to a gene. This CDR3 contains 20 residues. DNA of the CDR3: TGTGCCAGCAGTGACCCCGGGACAGGGGTTAGTATTGCGAACACCGGGGAGCTGTTTTTT. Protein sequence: CASSDPGTGVSIANTGELFF.

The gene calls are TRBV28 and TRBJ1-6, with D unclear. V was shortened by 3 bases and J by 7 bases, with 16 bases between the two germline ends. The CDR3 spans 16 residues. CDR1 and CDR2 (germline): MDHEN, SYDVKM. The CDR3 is CASSLGLAMGNSPLHF. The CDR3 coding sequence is TGTGCCAGCAGTTTGGGCCTGGCTATGGGCAATTCACCCCTCCACTTT.

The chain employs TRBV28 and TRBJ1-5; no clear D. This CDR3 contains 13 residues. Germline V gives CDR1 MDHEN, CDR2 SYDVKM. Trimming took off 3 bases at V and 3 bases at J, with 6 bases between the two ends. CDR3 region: CASSFTVNQPQHF. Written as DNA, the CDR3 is TGTGCCAGCAGTTTTACAGTCAATCAGCCCCAGCATTTT.

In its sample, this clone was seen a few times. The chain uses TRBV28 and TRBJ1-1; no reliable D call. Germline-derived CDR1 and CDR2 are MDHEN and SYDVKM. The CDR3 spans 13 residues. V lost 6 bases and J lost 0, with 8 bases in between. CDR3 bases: TGTGCCAGCAGCCTCGTTGTGAACACTGAAGCTTTCTTT. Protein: CASSLVVNTEAFF.

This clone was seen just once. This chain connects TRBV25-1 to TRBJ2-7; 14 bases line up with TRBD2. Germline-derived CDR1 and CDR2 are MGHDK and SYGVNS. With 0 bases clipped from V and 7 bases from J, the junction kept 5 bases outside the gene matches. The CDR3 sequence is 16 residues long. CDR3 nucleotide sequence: TGTGCCAGCAGTGAATATGAGGGACTAGCGGGAGTGGAGCAGTACTTC. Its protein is CASSEYEGLAGVEQYF.

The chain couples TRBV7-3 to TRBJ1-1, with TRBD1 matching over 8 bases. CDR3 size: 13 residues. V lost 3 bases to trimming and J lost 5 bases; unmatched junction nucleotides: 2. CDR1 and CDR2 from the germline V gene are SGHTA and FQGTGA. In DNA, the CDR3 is TGTGCCAGCAGCTTGTGGGACAGGACTGAAGCTTTCTTT. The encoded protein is CASSLWDRTEAFF.

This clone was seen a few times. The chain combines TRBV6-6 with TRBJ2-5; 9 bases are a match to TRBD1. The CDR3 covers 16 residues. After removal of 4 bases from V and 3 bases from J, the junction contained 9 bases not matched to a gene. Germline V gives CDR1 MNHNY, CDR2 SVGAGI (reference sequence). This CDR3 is CASSFDRGWTKETQYF. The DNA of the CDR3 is TGTGCCAGCAGTTTTGACAGGGGGTGGACGAAAGAGACCCAGTACTTC.

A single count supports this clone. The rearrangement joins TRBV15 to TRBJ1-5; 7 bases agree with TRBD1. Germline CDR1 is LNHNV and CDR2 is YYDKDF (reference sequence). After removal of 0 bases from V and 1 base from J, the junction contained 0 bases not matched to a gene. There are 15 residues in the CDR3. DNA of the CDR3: TGTGCCACCAGCAGAGAGACAGGGAGCAATCAGCCCCAGCATTTT. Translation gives CATSRETGSNQPQHF.

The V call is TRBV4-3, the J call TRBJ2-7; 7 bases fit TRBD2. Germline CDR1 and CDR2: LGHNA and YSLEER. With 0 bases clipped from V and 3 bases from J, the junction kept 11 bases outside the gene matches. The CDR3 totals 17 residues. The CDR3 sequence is CASSQDHGTGLYYEQYF. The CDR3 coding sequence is TGCGCCAGCAGCCAAGATCACGGTACGGGACTATACTACGAGCAGTACTTC.

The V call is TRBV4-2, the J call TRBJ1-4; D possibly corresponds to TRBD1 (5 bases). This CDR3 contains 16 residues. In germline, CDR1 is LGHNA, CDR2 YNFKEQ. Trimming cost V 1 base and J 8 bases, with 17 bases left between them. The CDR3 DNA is TGTGCCAGCAGCCAAGTCGAAGCCAAGGGGAGGGAAAAACTGTTTTTT. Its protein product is CASSQVEAKGREKLFF.

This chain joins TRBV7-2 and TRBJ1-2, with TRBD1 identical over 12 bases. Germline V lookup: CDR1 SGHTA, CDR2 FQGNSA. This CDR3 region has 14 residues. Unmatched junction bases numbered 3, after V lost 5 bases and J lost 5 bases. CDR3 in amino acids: CASSQGQGAYGYTF. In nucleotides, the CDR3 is TGTGCCAGCAGCCAGGGACAGGGGGCGTATGGCTACACCTTC.

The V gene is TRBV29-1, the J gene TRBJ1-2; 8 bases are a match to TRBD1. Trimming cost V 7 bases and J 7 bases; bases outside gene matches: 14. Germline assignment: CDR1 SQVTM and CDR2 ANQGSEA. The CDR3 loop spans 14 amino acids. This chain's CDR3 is CSAAVGQGASGYTF. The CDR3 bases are TGCAGCGCCGCTGTAGGGCAGGGGGCGAGTGGCTACACCTTC.

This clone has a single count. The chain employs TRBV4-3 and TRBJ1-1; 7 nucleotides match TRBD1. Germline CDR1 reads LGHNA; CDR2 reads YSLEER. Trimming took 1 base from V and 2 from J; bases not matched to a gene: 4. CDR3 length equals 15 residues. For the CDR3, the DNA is TGCGCCAGCAGCCAAGTCGGAGGGGGCAACACTGAAGCTTTCTTT. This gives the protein CASSQVGGGNTEAFF.

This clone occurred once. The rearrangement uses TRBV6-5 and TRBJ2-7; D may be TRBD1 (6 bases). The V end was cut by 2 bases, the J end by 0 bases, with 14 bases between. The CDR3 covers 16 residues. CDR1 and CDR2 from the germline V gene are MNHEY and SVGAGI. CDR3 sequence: CASSYPKSQGSYEQYF. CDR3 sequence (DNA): TGTGCCAGCAGTTACCCAAAATCACAGGGCTCCTACGAGCAGTACTTC.

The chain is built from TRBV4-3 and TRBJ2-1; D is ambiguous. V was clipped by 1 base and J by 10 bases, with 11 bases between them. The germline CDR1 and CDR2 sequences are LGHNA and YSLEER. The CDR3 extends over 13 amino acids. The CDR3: CASSQGSDREQFF. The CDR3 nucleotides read TGCGCCAGCAGCCAAGGCTCAGATCGCGAGCAGTTCTTC.

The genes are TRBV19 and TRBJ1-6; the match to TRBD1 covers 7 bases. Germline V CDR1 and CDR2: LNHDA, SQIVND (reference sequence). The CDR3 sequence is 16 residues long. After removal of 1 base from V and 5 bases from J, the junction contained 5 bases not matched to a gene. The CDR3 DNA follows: TGTGCCAGTAGTATAGCGACAGGGCGAGATAATTCACCCCTCCACTTT. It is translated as CASSIATGRDNSPLHF.

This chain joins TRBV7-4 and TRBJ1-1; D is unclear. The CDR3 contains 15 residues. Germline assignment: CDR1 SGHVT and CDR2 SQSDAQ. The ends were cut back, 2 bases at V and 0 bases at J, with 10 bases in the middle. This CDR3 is CASSLRLSMNTEAFF. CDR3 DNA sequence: TGTGCCAGCAGCTTAAGACTGAGCATGAACACTGAAGCTTTCTTT.

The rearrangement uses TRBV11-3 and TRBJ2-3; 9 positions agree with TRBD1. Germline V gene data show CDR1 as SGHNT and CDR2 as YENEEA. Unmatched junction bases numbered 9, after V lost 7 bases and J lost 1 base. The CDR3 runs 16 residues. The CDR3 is CASTPQQGACTDTQYF. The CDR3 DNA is TGTGCCAGCACTCCTCAACAGGGGGCGTGCACAGATACGCAGTATTTT.

The CDR3 nucleotides read TGTGCCAGCACCCTATCACCGGGAGTAAGAACCGGGGAGCTGTTTTTT. This gives the protein CASTLSPGVRTGELFF. This chain uses TRBV28 with TRBJ2-2; TRBD2 is a possible D gene (6 bases). V was pared by 7 bases and J by 5 bases, with 20 bases between. This CDR3 contains 16 residues. Germline assignment: CDR1 MDHEN and CDR2 SYDVKM.

In nucleotides, the CDR3 is TGTGCCAGCAGCGTAAGCGGGGGGGCCACAGATACGCAGTATTTT. Encoded protein: CASSVSGGATDTQYF. The J gene is TRBJ2-3, the V gene TRBV9; 10 bases align to TRBD2. The length of the CDR3 is 15 residues. Per the germline V gene, CDR1 is SGDLS and CDR2 is YYNGEE. Trimming at V came to 1 base and at J to 2 bases, leaving 1 base not matched to a gene.

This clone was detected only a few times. In nucleotides, the CDR3 is TGTGCCAGCTCACTCCCGACAGGCACCTCTGGAAACACCATATATTTT. Translating it yields CASSLPTGTSGNTIYF. V usage is TRBV18 and J usage is TRBJ1-3; the D gene is possibly TRBD1 (6 bases). The V end lost 4 bases, the J end lost 0 bases, and 13 bases lay between the germline ends. This CDR3 has 16 amino acids. Germline V gene data show CDR1 as KGHSH and CDR2 as LQKENI. Full variable domain (rest looked up from reference TRBV18 and TRBJ1-3): NAGVMQNPRHLVRRRGQEARLRCSPMKGHSHVYWYRQLPEEGLKFMVYLQKENIIDESGMPKERFSAEFPKEGPSILRIQQVVRGDSAAYFCASSLPTGTSGNTIYFGEGSWLTVV.

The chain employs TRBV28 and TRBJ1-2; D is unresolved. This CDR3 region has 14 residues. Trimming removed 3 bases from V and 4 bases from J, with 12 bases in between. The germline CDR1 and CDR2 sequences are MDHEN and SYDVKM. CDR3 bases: TGTGCCAGCAGTTTTAGGTACAGATCCTATGGCTACACCTTC. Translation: CASSFRYRSYGYTF.

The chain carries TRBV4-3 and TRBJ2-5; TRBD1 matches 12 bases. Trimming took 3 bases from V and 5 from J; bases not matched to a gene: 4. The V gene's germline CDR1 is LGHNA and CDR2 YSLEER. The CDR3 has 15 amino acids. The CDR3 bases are TGCGCCAGCAGCCAGGGACAGGGGGCGGGGGAGACCCAGTACTTC. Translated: CASSQGQGAGETQYF.

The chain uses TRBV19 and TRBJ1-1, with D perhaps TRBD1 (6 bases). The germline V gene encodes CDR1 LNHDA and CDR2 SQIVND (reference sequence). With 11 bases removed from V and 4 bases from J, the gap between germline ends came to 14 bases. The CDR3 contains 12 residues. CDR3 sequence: CASIRGFTEAFF. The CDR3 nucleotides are TGTGCCTCTATTAGGGGGTTCACTGAAGCTTTCTTT.

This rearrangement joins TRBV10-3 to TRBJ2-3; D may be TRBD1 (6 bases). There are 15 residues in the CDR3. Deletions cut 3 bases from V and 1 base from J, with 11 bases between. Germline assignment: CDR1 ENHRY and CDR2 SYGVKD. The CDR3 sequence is CAISDTGSRTDTQYF. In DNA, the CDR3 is TGTGCCATCAGTGATACAGGGAGTCGCACAGATACGCAGTATTTT.